One sample yielded the 8 T cell receptor beta chains listed below, sequenced in a study of OX40 agonist ivuxolimab in advanced cancers. Profiled with immunoSEQ multiplex PCR; TCRdb holds only in-frame clones, not every one. The table has around 34,000 clones, about four fifths seen once. Sequences were derived from CD4+ or CD8+ T cells sorted from blood, sampled in a trial of the OX40 agonist ivuxolimab. These receptors were collected from an adult with an advanced solid tumor such as melanoma, head and neck, liver or kidney cancer.

This chain uses TRBV6-5 with TRBJ1-1; 7 positions match TRBD1. The J segment lost 0 bases and the V segment lost 0 bases, leaving 4 bases of the junction unmatched. The CDR3 has 16 amino acids. Looked up from germline, CDR1 is MNHEY and CDR2 is SVGAGI. The CDR3 DNA reads TGTGCCAGCAGTTACTCAAGGGACAGCTTGAACACTGAAGCTTTCTTT. Translated: CASSYSRDSLNTEAFF.

V and J are TRBV7-2 and TRBJ2-2, with D possibly TRBD1 on 5 matching bases. Trimming took off 3 bases at V and 0 bases at J, with 8 bases between the two ends. This CDR3 contains 15 residues. The germline V gene has CDR1 SGHTA and CDR2 FQGNSA. The CDR3 sequence is CASSLIQANTGELFF. The CDR3 coding sequence is TGTGCCAGCAGCTTGATACAGGCGAACACCGGGGAGCTGTTTTTT.

The rearrangement joins TRBV4-3 to TRBJ2-1; 8 nucleotides line up with TRBD2. Germline assignment: CDR1 LGHNA and CDR2 YSLEER. The CDR3 runs to 18 residues. V lost 0 bases, J lost 4 bases, and 11 bases stayed unmatched. CDR3 bases: TGCGCCAGCAGCCAAGACCCCCCCCTAGCGGGCATATACAATGAGCAGTTCTTC. It translates to CASSQDPPLAGIYNEQFF.

The rearrangement links TRBV7-8 to TRBJ1-5; the D gene is possibly TRBD1 (5 bases). Trimming removed 0 bases at V and 5 bases at J, with 8 bases between. This CDR3 comprises 14 residues. Germline CDR1 is SGHVS and CDR2 is FQNEAQ. The CDR3 nucleotides are TGTGCCAGCAGCTTAGCAGGGGACGATCAGCCCCAGCATTTT. Its translation is CASSLAGDDQPQHF. Filled out from reference TRBV7-8 and TRBJ1-5, the complete variable domain reads GAGVSQSPRYKVAKRGQDVALRCDPISGHVSLFWYQQALGQGPEFLTYFQNEAQLDKSGLPSDRFFAERPEGSVSTLKIQRTQQEDSAVYLCASSLAGDDQPQHFGDGTRLSIL.

The V and J genes are TRBV2 and TRBJ1-2; D not certain. Germline assignment: CDR1 SNHLY and CDR2 FYNNEI. The CDR3 totals 13 residues. Trimming pared 9 bases from V and 2 bases from J, leaving 13 bases between. This chain's CDR3 is CASTLAPNYGYTF. The CDR3 DNA reads as TGTGCCAGTACTCTGGCCCCGAACTATGGCTACACCTTC.

In its sample, this clone was seen a few times. V usage is TRBV7-2 and J usage is TRBJ1-4, with D perhaps matching TRBD1 (6 bases). The CDR3 covers 14 residues. V lost 2 bases, J lost 7 bases, and 11 bases lay in between. The germline V gene encodes CDR1 SGHTA and CDR2 FQGNSA. The CDR3 is CASSLSTTGEKLFF. Written as DNA, the CDR3 is TGTGCCAGCAGCTTATCTACGACAGGTGAAAAACTGTTTTTT.

The chain links TRBV4-3 to TRBJ1-6, with unresolved D. Trimming took 0 bases from V and 13 from J, leaving 16 bases between them. CDR1 and CDR2 (germline): LGHNA, YSLEER. The length of the CDR3 is 15 residues. CDR3 sequence reads: CASSQEKIGHWPLHF. In DNA form, the CDR3 reads TGCGCCAGCAGCCAAGAGAAGATCGGGCATTGGCCCCTCCACTTT.

This clone was found once. At the DNA level, this CDR3 is encoded by other sequences in the same sample as well. V usage is TRBV2 and J usage is TRBJ2-5, with D perhaps being TRBD1 or TRBD2 (6 bases each). Germline V gives CDR1 SNHLY, CDR2 FYNNEI. V lost 11 bases and J lost 1, with 14 bases in between. This CDR3 has 13 amino acids. The CDR3: CAGGRGGQETQYF. CDR3 DNA sequence: TGTGCCGGGGGGCGGGGTGGCCAAGAGACCCAGTACTTC.